The 3 T cell receptor beta chains below all came from one sample that was sequenced in a study of blood T cell repertoires in COVID-19 (dated by TCRdb to between 2020 and 2021). Libraries were built with the immunoSEQ multiplex PCR assay. Held by TCRdb, this immuneACCESS table contains in-frame sequences only and omits some clones. Under half of the omission traces to an unresolved V gene where checked; the cause of the rest is unknown. The sample table shows 85,000 to 120,000 clones, and 70% to 90% are seen once. In total, the top ten clones hold roughly 2% of the sample. The sample consisted of peripheral blood. All receptors derive from a man between 45 and 60 years old with active COVID-19.

The chain recombines TRBV6-5 with TRBJ1-2, with 12 bases fitting TRBD1. V shed 6 bases and J 8 bases; nucleotides not matched to a gene: 4. CDR1 MNHEY and CDR2 SVGAGI come from the germline V gene. CDR3 length equals 13 residues. In nucleotides, the CDR3 is TGTGCCAGCAGGGGACAGGGGGCAAGGGGCTACACCTTC. It codes for CASRGQGARGYTF.

The V and J genes are TRBV24-1 and TRBJ2-7; perhaps TRBD1 as D (6 bases). The CDR3 is made up of 13 amino acids. Germline V gene sequence: CDR1 KGHDR, CDR2 SFDVKD. Trimming pared 9 bases from V and 1 base from J, leaving 12 bases between. The CDR3 region has the DNA TGTGCCACCGGCAGGGGTCAATCCTACGAGCAGTACTTC. This codes for CATGRGQSYEQYF.

The rearrangement links TRBV12-3 or TRBV12-4 to TRBJ1-2; D is unresolved. Trimming took 5 bases from V and 2 from J, leaving 9 bases between them. The CDR3 loop spans 13 amino acids. The CDR3 region is CASSGDGNYGYTF. CDR3 coding DNA: TGTGCCAGCAGTGGAGACGGGAACTATGGCTACACCTTC.